This TCR beta chain is drawn from a study of identical twins (dated by TCRdb to about 2016). For the wider study: To test whether fetal clonotypes persist, this study deep-sequenced TCR alpha and beta repertoires from monozygotic twins, from unrelated adults of various ages, and from cord blood. To rule out contamination, replicate twin experiments were performed at different times with different library preparation protocols. The investigation overall reported the following: Zero-insertion analyses could be partly confounded by invariant T cells such as MAIT and iNKT, though diverse VJ usage argued against such confounding for most clonotypes. The excess sharing between twins in beta out-of-frame sequences was weaker because fewer shared sequences reduced the signal-to-noise ratio. Because the same donors could not be followed over many years, conclusions were based on cross-sectional statistical analysis. Fewer insertions were carried by abundant cord blood beta clonotypes, a similar but weaker trend appeared in young adult naive repertoires, and no such trend appeared in memory repertoires. Recombination models systematically underestimated out-of-frame TCR alpha sharing in monozygotic twins but agreed with sharing between unrelated individuals. Compared with coincidental sharing between unrelated individuals, an excess of low generation-probability sequences was observed among out-of-frame TCR alpha sequences shared between twins.

Receptor libraries were prepared by 5' RACE. The reads were generated on an Illumina HiSeq 2000. Template switching added a universal primer binding site, and the final cDNA carried a unique molecular identifier that allowed TCR cDNA molecules to be counted accurately. First-strand cDNA for TCR alpha and beta chains was synthesized from specific primers in the conserved constant-segment region. To control for contamination, every cDNA library was double barcoded, receiving both a SMART-Mk sample barcode and Illumina barcodes. Two successive PCR steps introduced TruSeq adapter sequences along with Illumina sample barcodes. The Illumina HiSeq platform was used with custom primers to sequence TCR alpha and beta cDNA libraries. Per the authors' processing: MiGEC was used to process raw reads and extract unique molecular identifiers, and MiXCR was used to find CDR3 positions. Recombination models were inferred per individual with the repgenHMM and IGoR tools using an EM algorithm. Shared clonotypes were analyzed with the tcR package in R, and sharing was normalized by the product of cloneset sizes. To study raw recombination free of thymic and clonal selection effects, out-of-frame nonproductive sequences were analyzed. TCRdb's own reprocessing of the public reads used fastp at Q25 and MiXCR and kept productive beta chains. Rows with one shared CDR3 protein collapse into an entry with the most common genes and DNA. TCRdb's processing, not the authors', yielded these V and J calls. The sample data list roughly 350,000 distinct CDR3 sequences, and 9% to 15% of these were observed just once. The top ten hold roughly 7.8% of the sample.

Every donor in the study was a healthy Caucasian. Three pairs of female monozygotic twins, all aged 18 to 29 years, made up the twin cohort. Positive isolation kits from Invitrogen were used to isolate CD4+ and CD8+ T cell populations. V was cut back by 5 bases and J by 0 bases, leaving a gap of 11 bases between them. The CDR3 contains 16 residues, cysteine and phenylalanine counted. Only the CDR3 portion is preserved as DNA: 48 bases, with reading frame beginning at the first base. CDR1 MNHEY and CDR2 SMNVEV are derived from the germline V gene (reference sequence). This clonotype was observed a single time. This receptor's antigen is unknown. No much larger clonotype is one base removed from it; base qualities were not supplied. One read alone is weak evidence. A further study also used this sample, focusing on yellow fever vaccine responses in identical twins. The second study, in turn, reports: The T cell response to vaccination in identical twins was reported by the authors to appear partly convergent and partly personalized. In the study, vaccine-responding T cell clones were precisely tracked in identical twins.

The TCR sequence derives from a woman under 30 in good health. What was sequenced was CD8+ T cells sorted from blood. The sequence links TRBV27 to TRBJ2-6; perhaps TRBD2 is the D gene, with 6 bases matching. In nucleotides, the sequence is TGTGCCAGCAGTCCGGTCGGGAGCTCTGGGGCCAACGTCCTGACTTTC. The encoded protein is CASSPVGSSGANVLTF. Joined to the reference TRBV27 and TRBJ2-6 proteins, this CDR3 gives the full variable domain: EAQVTQNPRYLITVTGKKLTVTCSQNMNHEYMSWYRQDPGLGLRQIYYSMNVEVTDKGDVPEGYKVSRKEKRNFPLILESPSPNQTSLYFCASSPVGSSGANVLTFGAGSRLTVL.